This T cell receptor (beta chain) comes out of a study of T cells after yellow fever vaccination. Study information: It was SMART-Seq v4 Ultra Low Input that prepared the fractions with low cell numbers. Study observations and caveats: The booster saw the reappearance of most primary-vaccination clones (around 96% CD4, almost 90% CD8). Though weaker, the secondary response peaked faster, on day 5 versus 15.

The CDR3 has 15 residues. The V gene's germline CDR1 is MNHEY and CDR2 SVGAGI. The V gene lost 0 bases and the J gene lost 2 bases, with 10 bases spanning the gap. About this clonotype itself: What it recognizes is unknown.

TCRdb re-called the 5' RACE reads through MiXCR, storing one row per CDR3 protein. The sample holds some 390,000 distinct CDR3 sequences, roughly a sixth seen once. V and J are TRBV6-5 and TRBJ1-2; possibly TRBD1 for D (5 bases). The material sequenced was PBMCs, taken before the yellow fever booster vaccination. This TCR came from a man aged 18 to 30 who received the YFV17D yellow fever vaccine. The CDR3 nucleotides read TGTGCCAGCAGTTACTCGGAGGGGAGGAACTATGGCTACACCTTC. Its protein product is CASSYSEGRNYGYTF.